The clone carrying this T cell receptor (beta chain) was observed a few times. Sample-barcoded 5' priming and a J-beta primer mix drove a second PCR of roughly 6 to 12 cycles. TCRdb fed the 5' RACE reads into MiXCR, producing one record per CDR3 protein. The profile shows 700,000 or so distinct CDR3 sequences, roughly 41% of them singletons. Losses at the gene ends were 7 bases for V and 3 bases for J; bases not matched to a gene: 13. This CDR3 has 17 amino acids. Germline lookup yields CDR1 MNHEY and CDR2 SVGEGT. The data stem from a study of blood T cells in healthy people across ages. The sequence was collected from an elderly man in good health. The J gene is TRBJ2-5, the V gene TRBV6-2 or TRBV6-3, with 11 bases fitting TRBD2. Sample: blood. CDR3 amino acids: CASTPGLADTRKETQYF. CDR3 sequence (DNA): TGTGCCAGCACCCCGGGACTAGCGGATACCCGAAAAGAGACCCAGTACTTC.